Listed below are T cell receptor beta chains from one sample, sequenced in a study of CD8 T cells in ankylosing spondylitis. TCRdb ran MiXCR on the 5' RACE reads and lists one entry per CDR3 protein. The sample has under 200,000 distinct CDR3 sequences; 9.8% are singletons. Material for sequencing was blood, either unsorted or a sorted T cell fraction (not recorded which). The origin of the receptors is a female donor with ankylosing spondylitis or in good health (not recorded which). Both conserved end residues are part of each CDR3. The D gene is left open where the match is weak. Some rows have no size entry. The others give once, few or many, or a class for an expanded clone.

J gene: TRBJ1-1; V gene: TRBV27; D gene: TRBD1; clone size: .; CDR3 DNA: TGTGCCAGCAGTTTTGGACAGGGACTCACTGAAGCTTTCTTT; CDR3 protein: CASSFGQGLTEAFF
J gene: TRBJ1-1; V gene: TRBV25-1; D gene: TRBD1; clone size: few; CDR3 DNA: TGTGCCAGCAGTGACCCTGGACAGGGCACTGAAGCTTTCTTT; CDR3 protein: CASSDPGQGTEAFF
J gene: TRBJ2-6; V gene: TRBV19; D gene: .; clone size: .; CDR3 DNA: TGTGCCAGTTTGGACAGCTACTCTGGGGCCAACGTCCTGACTTTC; CDR3 protein: CASLDSYSGANVLTF
J gene: TRBJ1-1; V gene: TRBV28; D gene: TRBD1; clone size: few; CDR3 DNA: TGTGCCAGCAGGAGGGACAGGGTTGGAGGGACCACTGAAGCTTTCTTT; CDR3 protein: CASRRDRVGGTTEAFF
J gene: TRBJ1-5; V gene: TRBV12-3/TRBV12-4; D gene: TRBD1; clone size: many; CDR3 DNA: TGTGCCAGCAGTTTCACAGGGGGCGAGCCCCAGCATTTT; CDR3 protein: CASSFTGGEPQHF
J gene: TRBJ1-5; V gene: TRBV6-2/TRBV6-3; D gene: .; clone size: .; CDR3 DNA: TGTGCCAGCAGGGGAGTTGGGAATCAGCCCCAGCATTTT; CDR3 protein: CASRGVGNQPQHF
J gene: TRBJ1-1; V gene: TRBV6-2/TRBV6-3; D gene: .; clone size: many; CDR3 DNA: TGTGCCAGCAGGGAGTACACTGAAGCTTTCTTT; CDR3 protein: CASREYTEAFF
J gene: TRBJ2-7; V gene: TRBV27; D gene: .; clone size: many; CDR3 DNA: TGTGCCAGCGGAGAAACCTACGAGCAGTACTTC; CDR3 protein: CASGETYEQYF
J gene: TRBJ2-7; V gene: TRBV20-1; D gene: .; clone size: few; CDR3 DNA: TGCAGTGCTTCTAACCGGGACTGGACCTACGAGCAGTACTTC; CDR3 protein: CSASNRDWTYEQYF
J gene: TRBJ1-1; V gene: TRBV4-3; D gene: .; clone size: few; CDR3 DNA: TGCGCCAGCAGCCAAGCACAGGAGGTGACTGAAGCTTTCTTT; CDR3 protein: CASSQAQEVTEAFF
J gene: TRBJ2-7; V gene: TRBV7-8; D gene: .; clone size: few; CDR3 DNA: TGTGCCAGCAGCTTAAGCAGTAGCGAAAGCTCCTACGAGCAGTACTTC; CDR3 protein: CASSLSSSESSYEQYF
J gene: TRBJ2-3; V gene: TRBV14; D gene: TRBD2; clone size: many; CDR3 DNA: TGTGCCAGCAGCCAACTTGGGGGGGTTGCAGATACGCAGTATTTT; CDR3 protein: CASSQLGGVADTQYF
J gene: TRBJ2-2; V gene: TRBV12-3/TRBV12-4; D gene: .; clone size: many; CDR3 DNA: TGTGCCAGCAACTTACCCGGGGAGCTGTTTTTT; CDR3 protein: CASNLPGELFF
J gene: TRBJ1-2; V gene: TRBV19; D gene: .; clone size: many; CDR3 DNA: TGTGCCAGTAGTATGGATAGGATCTATGGCTACACCTTC; CDR3 protein: CASSMDRIYGYTF
J gene: TRBJ2-7; V gene: TRBV4-3; D gene: .; clone size: few; CDR3 DNA: TGCGCCAGCAGCCAAGATGGGACGGCCATCTACGAGCAGTACTTC; CDR3 protein: CASSQDGTAIYEQYF
J gene: TRBJ2-7; V gene: TRBV20-1; D gene: TRBD2; clone size: .; CDR3 DNA: TGCAGTGCAGGGTCCCTATTAGCGGGATCCTACGAGCAGTACTTC; CDR3 protein: CSAGSLLAGSYEQYF
J gene: TRBJ2-3; V gene: TRBV28; D gene: TRBD2; clone size: few; CDR3 DNA: TGTGCCAGCAGCTCCCCTACTAGCGGGGCTAGCACAGATACGCAGTATTTT; CDR3 protein: CASSSPTSGASTDTQYF